These T cell receptor beta chains were read from a single sample in a study of human T cells and chemical hapten exposure. TCRdb passed the RACE reads through MiXCR, listing each CDR3 protein once. The sample includes around 110,000 distinct CDR3 sequences, about 12% of them seen just once. This sample comprised whole blood, obtained in connection with sensitization to the hapten diphenylcyclopropenone (DPC). The receptors originated from a woman between 50 and 59 years old with alopecia areata. Some clones in this sample may be carry-over from other donors' samples. Both conserved end residues are part of each CDR3. D genes are given only for firm matches. The size entry is marked missing in some rows and otherwise reads once, few, many or a size class.

V: TRBV9
D: -
size: few
J: TRBJ1-5
DNA: TGTGCCAGCAGCGTAGGGGCGGGGGGAAATCAGCCCCAGCATTTT
CDR3: CASSVGAGGNQPQHF

V: TRBV28
D: TRBD2
size: -
J: TRBJ2-3
DNA: TGTGCCAGCAGGAGCCAGGGAGGGGGCACAGATACGCAGTATTTT
CDR3: CASRSQGGGTDTQYF

V: TRBV27
D: -
size: few
J: TRBJ1-1
DNA: TGTGCCAGCAGTACGGTGAACACTGAAGCTTTCTTT
CDR3: CASSTVNTEAFF

V: TRBV18
D: -
size: many
J: TRBJ1-4
DNA: TGTGCCAGCTCCACCGCTTGGAATGAAAAACTGTTTTTT
CDR3: CASSTAWNEKLFF

V: TRBV3-1
D: TRBD1
size: few
J: TRBJ1-3
DNA: TGTGCCAGCAGCGTTCGACAGGGTCGTACTGGAAACACCATATATTTT
CDR3: CASSVRQGRTGNTIYF

V: TRBV6-7
D: -
size: few
J: TRBJ2-7
DNA: TGTGCCAGCAGTCAGGCTCGGGGAGGTAACGCGCCGGAGCAGTACTTC
CDR3: CASSQARGGNAPEQYF

V: TRBV6-6
D: TRBD2
size: few
J: TRBJ2-5
DNA: TGTGCCAGCAGTTACCCATTCCGGGGGGGCGGCCGGGAGACCCAGTACTTC
CDR3: CASSYPFRGGGRETQYF

V: TRBV11-2
D: -
size: few
J: TRBJ2-1
DNA: TGTGCCAGCAGCTTAGGGGCTGGTGCGTCGTTCTTC
CDR3: CASSLGAGASFF

V: TRBV11-3
D: -
size: -
J: TRBJ2-1
DNA: TGTGCCAGCAGCTTAGACCGGGGAGCTCACAATGAGCAGTTCTTC
CDR3: CASSLDRGAHNEQFF

V: TRBV19
D: -
size: -
J: TRBJ2-5
DNA: TGTGCCAGTAGTGGGGGCCAACAAGAGACCCAGTACTTC
CDR3: CASSGGQQETQYF

V: TRBV3-1
D: -
size: -
J: TRBJ1-2
DNA: TGTGCCAGCAGCCAAGGCCGGTCCAGGGTTTTAGGCTATGGCTACACCTTC
CDR3: CASSQGRSRVLGYGYTF

V: TRBV3-1
D: -
size: -
J: TRBJ2-3
DNA: TGTGCCAGCAGCCTGGAGCTAGCCGGCACAGATACGCAGTATTTT
CDR3: CASSLELAGTDTQYF

V: TRBV7-2
D: TRBD2
size: few
J: TRBJ2-3
DNA: TGTGCCAGCAGCCAGACGGCGGGGGCAGATACGCAGTATTTT
CDR3: CASSQTAGADTQYF

V: TRBV2
D: -
size: -
J: TRBJ1-6
DNA: TGTGCCAGCATTGGTCCCTTCAGCCAATCTTTGAGGGGTTCACCCCTCCACTTT
CDR3: CASIGPFSQSLRGSPLHF

V: TRBV28
D: TRBD2
size: -
J: TRBJ2-3
DNA: TGTGCCAGCAGTTTACCCCCCTCAGCGGGGGTATCAGATACGCAGTATTTT
CDR3: CASSLPPSAGVSDTQYF

V: TRBV3-1
D: -
size: -
J: TRBJ1-5
DNA: TGTGCCAGCAGCCAATCAGGGTCCTCGACCCAGCATTTT
CDR3: CASSQSGSSTQHF

V: TRBV11-2
D: -
size: -
J: TRBJ2-1
DNA: TGTGCCAGCAGCCATGGGGTGGATGAGCAGTTCTTC
CDR3: CASSHGVDEQFF

V: TRBV7-2
D: -
size: many
J: TRBJ1-5
DNA: TGTGCCAGCAGCTTAGACGGGGGTAGCAATCAGCCCCAGCATTTT
CDR3: CASSLDGGSNQPQHF

V: TRBV6-5
D: -
size: few
J: TRBJ2-1
DNA: TGTGCCAGCAGGAGCGCAGTGGGCAATGAGCAGTTCTTC
CDR3: CASRSAVGNEQFF

V: TRBV28
D: -
size: -
J: TRBJ2-7
DNA: TGTGCCAGCAGTTTGGGTGGGGCCGGTTACGAGCAGTACTTC
CDR3: CASSLGGAGYEQYF

V: TRBV7-9
D: -
size: -
J: TRBJ2-3
DNA: TGTGCCAGCAGCTTAGATGGCGGGGTATGGACGCAGTATTTT
CDR3: CASSLDGGVWTQYF

V: TRBV5-6
D: -
size: -
J: TRBJ1-1
DNA: TGTGCCAGCAGCTTGGGTACAGCACTTGAAGCTTTCTTT
CDR3: CASSLGTALEAFF

V: TRBV7-2
D: TRBD1
size: once
J: TRBJ2-5
DNA: TGTGCCAGCCGGGACAGATTTCAAGAGACCCAGTACTTC
CDR3: CASRDRFQETQYF

V: TRBV12-3/TRBV12-4
D: TRBD2
size: -
J: TRBJ2-3
DNA: TGTGCCAGCAGTTTGGCTAGCGGGAGTTACACAGATACGCAGTATTTT
CDR3: CASSLASGSYTDTQYF

V: TRBV28
D: TRBD1
size: -
J: TRBJ1-4
DNA: TGTGCCAGCAGATTAACAAGGGGGCGTGAAAAACTGTTTTTT
CDR3: CASRLTRGREKLFF

V: TRBV28
D: -
size: few
J: TRBJ2-3
DNA: TGTGCCAGCAGTCGAGCTAGCAGAACGCAGTATTTT
CDR3: CASSRASRTQYF

V: TRBV28
D: TRBD2
size: many
J: TRBJ2-7
DNA: TGTGCCAGCAGTTATAGCGGGAGCGAGCAGTACTTC
CDR3: CASSYSGSEQYF

V: TRBV29-1
D: -
size: few
J: TRBJ1-2
DNA: TGCAGCGTGAGGACAGCCACGGACACCTTC
CDR3: CSVRTATDTF

V: TRBV10-3
D: -
size: few
J: TRBJ1-1
DNA: TGTGCCACCTGGGGTGGCGATATGAACACTGAAGCTTTCTTT
CDR3: CATWGGDMNTEAFF

V: TRBV7-8
D: TRBD2
size: -
J: TRBJ2-3
DNA: TGTGCCAGCAGCTTAAACCGACGGGGGGGCCAGGCCCCTAGCACAGATACGCAGTATTTT
CDR3: CASSLNRRGGQAPSTDTQYF

V: TRBV7-2
D: -
size: few
J: TRBJ1-2
DNA: TGTGCCAGCAGCTTCGAAGGTCCCAACTATGGCTACACCTTC
CDR3: CASSFEGPNYGYTF

V: TRBV7-9
D: TRBD1
size: few
J: TRBJ2-2
DNA: TGTGCCAGCGCTACAGGGGCCACCGGGGAGCTGTTTTTT
CDR3: CASATGATGELFF

V: TRBV18
D: -
size: -
J: TRBJ1-1
DNA: TGTGCCAGCTCACCCACACTGAACACTGAAGCTTTCTTT
CDR3: CASSPTLNTEAFF

V: TRBV6-2/TRBV6-3
D: -
size: -
J: TRBJ1-5
DNA: TGTGCCGGCAGTTACATCCGGGACAATCAGCCCCAGCATTTT
CDR3: CAGSYIRDNQPQHF

V: TRBV29-1
D: TRBD1
size: few
J: TRBJ2-2
DNA: TGCAGCGTTGGGCAGGGGGTCACCGGGGAGCTGTTTTTT
CDR3: CSVGQGVTGELFF

V: TRBV6-1
D: TRBD1
size: few
J: TRBJ1-1
DNA: TGTGCCAGCAGAACAGAACAGGGGTTTAGCACTGAAGCTTTCTTT
CDR3: CASRTEQGFSTEAFF

V: TRBV7-2
D: -
size: -
J: TRBJ1-5
DNA: TGTGCCAGCAGCGCCAAAAAGGGAAGTCAGCCCCAGCATTTT
CDR3: CASSAKKGSQPQHF

V: TRBV12-3/TRBV12-4
D: TRBD2
size: many
J: TRBJ2-3
DNA: TGTGCCAGCAGTTTAGGACTAGCGGGGGGGCCCTGGTCCGATACGCAGTATTTT
CDR3: CASSLGLAGGPWSDTQYF